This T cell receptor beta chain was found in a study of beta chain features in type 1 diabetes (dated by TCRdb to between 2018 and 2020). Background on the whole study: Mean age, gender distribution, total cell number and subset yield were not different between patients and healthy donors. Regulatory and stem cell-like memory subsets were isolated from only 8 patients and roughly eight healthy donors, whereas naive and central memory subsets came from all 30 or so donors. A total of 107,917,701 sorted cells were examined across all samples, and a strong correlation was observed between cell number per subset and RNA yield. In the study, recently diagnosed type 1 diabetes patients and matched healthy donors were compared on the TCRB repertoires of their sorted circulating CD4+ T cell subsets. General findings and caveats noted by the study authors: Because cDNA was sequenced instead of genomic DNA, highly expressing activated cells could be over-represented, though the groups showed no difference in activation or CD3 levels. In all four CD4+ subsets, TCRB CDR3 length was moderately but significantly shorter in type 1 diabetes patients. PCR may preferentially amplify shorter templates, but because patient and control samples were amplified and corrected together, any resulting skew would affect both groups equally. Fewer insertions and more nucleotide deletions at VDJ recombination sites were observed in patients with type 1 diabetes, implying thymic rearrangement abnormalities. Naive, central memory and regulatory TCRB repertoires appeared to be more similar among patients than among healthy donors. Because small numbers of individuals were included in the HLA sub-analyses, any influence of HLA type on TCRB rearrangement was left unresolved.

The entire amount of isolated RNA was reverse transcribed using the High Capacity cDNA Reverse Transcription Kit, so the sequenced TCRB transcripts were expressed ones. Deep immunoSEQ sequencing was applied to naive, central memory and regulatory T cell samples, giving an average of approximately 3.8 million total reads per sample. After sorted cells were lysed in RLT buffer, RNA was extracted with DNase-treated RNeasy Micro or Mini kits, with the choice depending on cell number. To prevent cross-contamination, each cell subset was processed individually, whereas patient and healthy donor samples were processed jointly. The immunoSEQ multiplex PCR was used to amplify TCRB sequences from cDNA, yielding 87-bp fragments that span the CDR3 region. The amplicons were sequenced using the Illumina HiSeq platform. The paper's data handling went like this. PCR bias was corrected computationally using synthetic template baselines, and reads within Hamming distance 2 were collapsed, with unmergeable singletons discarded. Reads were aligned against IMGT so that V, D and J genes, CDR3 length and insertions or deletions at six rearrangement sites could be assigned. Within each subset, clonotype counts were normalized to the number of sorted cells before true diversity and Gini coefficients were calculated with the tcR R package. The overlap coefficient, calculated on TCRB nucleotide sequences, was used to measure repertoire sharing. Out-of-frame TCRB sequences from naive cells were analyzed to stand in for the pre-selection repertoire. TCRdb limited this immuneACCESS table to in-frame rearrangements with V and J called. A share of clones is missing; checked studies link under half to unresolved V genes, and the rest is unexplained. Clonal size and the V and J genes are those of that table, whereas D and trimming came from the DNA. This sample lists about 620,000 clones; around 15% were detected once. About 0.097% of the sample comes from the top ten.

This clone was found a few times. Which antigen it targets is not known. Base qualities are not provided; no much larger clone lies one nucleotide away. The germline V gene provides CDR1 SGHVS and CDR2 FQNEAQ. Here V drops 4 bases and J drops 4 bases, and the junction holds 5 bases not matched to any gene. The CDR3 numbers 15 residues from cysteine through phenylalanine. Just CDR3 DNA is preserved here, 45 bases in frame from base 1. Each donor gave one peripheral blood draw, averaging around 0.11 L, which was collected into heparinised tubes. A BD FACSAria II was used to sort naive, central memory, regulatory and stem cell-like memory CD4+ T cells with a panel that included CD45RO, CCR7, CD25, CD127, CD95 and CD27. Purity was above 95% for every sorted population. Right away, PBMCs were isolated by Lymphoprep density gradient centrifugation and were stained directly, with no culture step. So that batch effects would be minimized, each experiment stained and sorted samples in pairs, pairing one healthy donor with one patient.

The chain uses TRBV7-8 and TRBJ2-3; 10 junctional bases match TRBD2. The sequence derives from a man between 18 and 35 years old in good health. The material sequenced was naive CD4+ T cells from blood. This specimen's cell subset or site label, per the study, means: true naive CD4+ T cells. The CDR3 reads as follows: CASSSLAGVADTQYF. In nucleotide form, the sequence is TGTGCCAGCAGCTCGCTAGCGGGAGTCGCAGATACGCAGTATTTT.